Listed below are T cell receptor beta chains from one sample, sequenced in a study of T cells expressing NK-cell markers. TCRdb reprocessed the 5' RACE reads, keeping one entry per CDR3 protein, no DNA. In all, the sample yields about 400,000 distinct CDR3 sequences. The sequencing sample was made of blood T cells: a sorted CD56 or NKG2C T cell subset, CD4+ or CD8+ T cells, or bulk PBMC T cells (not recorded which). These receptors were collected from a woman in her fifties or sixties in good health. The CDR3 runs from the conserved cysteine through the conserved F or W.

>TRBJ1-6|TRBV5-5|14
CASSLDQGLTPLHF
>TRBJ2-1|TRBV29-1|16
CSVEAVSEVQACEQFF
>TRBJ2-2|TRBV5-1|16
CASSLVAGRNTGELFF
>TRBJ2-1|TRBV29-1|14
CSVGGLTRGDEQFF
>TRBJ2-5|TRBV29-1|13
CSGRLASQETQYF
>TRBJ2-1|TRBV6-1|15
CASSEGARPYNEQFF
>TRBJ1-2|TRBV29-1|13
CSVETGSNYGYTF
>TRBJ2-6|TRBV5-5|16
CASSSVLAAGANVLTF
>TRBJ2-7|TRBV7-3|14
CASSRGQEAHEQYF
>TRBJ2-7|TRBV4-1|16
CASSQARTGDTYEQYF
>TRBJ2-1|TRBV20-1|15
CSASDGKSSYNEQFF
>TRBJ2-5|TRBV15|13
CATSRGTEETQYF
>TRBJ1-1|TRBV20-1|14
CSARVRQGRDKAFF
>TRBJ2-1|TRBV12-3/TRBV12-4|16
CASSEWGLAGVNEQFF
>TRBJ1-6|TRBV14|14
CASSLPPSGSPLHF
>TRBJ2-1|TRBV29-1|14
CSVERSSGDNEQFF
>TRBJ2-1|TRBV3-1|16
CASSQVLVAGYNEQFF
>TRBJ1-3|TRBV5-1|15
CASSLPTFSGNTIYF
>TRBJ1-4|TRBV6-2/TRBV6-3|12
CASSQREGKLFF
>TRBJ1-1|TRBV7-6|11
CASSLKGEAFF
>TRBJ2-2|TRBV4-2|19
CASSQDPRLAGGPVGELFF
>TRBJ2-3|TRBV15|15
CATSRTGENTDTQYF
>TRBJ2-7|TRBV11-2|13
CASSLASGYEQYF
>TRBJ1-2|TRBV5-5|12
CASSYDWDGYTF
>TRBJ2-3|TRBV11-2|15
CASSLLPLRTDTQYF
>TRBJ2-1|TRBV20-1|14
CSATTGARNNEQFF
>TRBJ2-1|TRBV4-1|15
CASSQDPLAGPTRFF
>TRBJ1-2|TRBV11-2|14
CASRPTGQKYGYTF
>TRBJ2-1|TRBV20-1|14
CSARRAGVANEQFF
>TRBJ2-1|TRBV12-3/TRBV12-4|15
CASTYRGLAGREQFF
>TRBJ2-3|TRBV12-3/TRBV12-4|17
CASSLGLAGGRADTQYF
>TRBJ2-2|TRBV6-2/TRBV6-3|12
CASSYWVGELFF
>TRBJ2-5|TRBV19|13
CASSIPGIETQYF
>TRBJ2-2|TRBV29-1|13
CSVAMAFTGELFF
>TRBJ2-5|TRBV6-2/TRBV6-3|14
CASSPTRVGETQYF
>TRBJ2-7|TRBV3-1|12
CAAGPSSYEQYF
>TRBJ2-1|TRBV14|16
CASSQDDRGRHNEQFF
>TRBJ2-3|TRBV5-1|16
CASSSHRLMDTDTQYF
>TRBJ2-1|TRBV6-6|15
CASSPTDGSYNEQFF
>TRBJ1-1|TRBV4-1|15
CASSAGEGKATEAFF
>TRBJ2-1|TRBV5-1|13
CASSLANGNEQFF
>TRBJ2-2|TRBV19|12
CASNRDTGELFF
>TRBJ2-3|TRBV20-1|14
CSPRDAKSTDTQYF
>TRBJ2-7|TRBV5-1|15
CASSLVQGLRNEQYF
>TRBJ2-3|TRBV24-1|16
CATSGGIKGSSDTQYF
>TRBJ2-2|TRBV5-1|15
CASSRTGGTTGELFF